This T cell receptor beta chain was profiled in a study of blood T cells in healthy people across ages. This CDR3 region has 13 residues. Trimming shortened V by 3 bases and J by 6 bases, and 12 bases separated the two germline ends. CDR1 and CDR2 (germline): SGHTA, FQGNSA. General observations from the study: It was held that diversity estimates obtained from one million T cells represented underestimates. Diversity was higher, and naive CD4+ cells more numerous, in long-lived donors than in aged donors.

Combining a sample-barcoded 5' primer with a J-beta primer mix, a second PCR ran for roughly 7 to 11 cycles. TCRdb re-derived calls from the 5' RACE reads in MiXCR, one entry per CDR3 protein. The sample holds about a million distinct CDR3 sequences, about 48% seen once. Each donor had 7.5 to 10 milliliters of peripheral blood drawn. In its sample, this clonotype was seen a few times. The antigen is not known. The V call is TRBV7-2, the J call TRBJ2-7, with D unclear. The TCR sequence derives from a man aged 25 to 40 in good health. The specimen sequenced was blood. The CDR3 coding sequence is TGTGCCAGCAGCTTGGCCCCGAATCGCGAGCAGTACTTC. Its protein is CASSLAPNREQYF. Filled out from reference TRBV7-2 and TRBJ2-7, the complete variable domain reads GAGVSQSPSNKVTEKGKDVELRCDPISGHTALYWYRQSLGQGLEFLIYFQGNSAPDKSGLPSDRFSAERTGGSVSTLTIQRTQQEDSAVYLCASSLAPNREQYFGPGTRLTVT.